Detailed here is one T cell receptor (beta chain). The antigen is not known. This entry comes from a study of shared clonotypes between healthy human individuals. Study findings and constraints: About 4.5% of naive CD4 clonotypes were common to a few donors. Exclusively blood specimens were collected; tissue repertoires likely differ.

Trimming pared 8 bases from V and 6 bases from J, leaving 17 bases between. Germline assignment: CDR1 SGHTA and CDR2 FQGNSA. This CDR3 region has 13 residues. Sequencing used immunoSEQ multiplex PCR; TCRdb keeps in-frame clones, though not all of them. The profile shows about 1.1 million clones, 60% to 80% of them singletons. The rearrangement uses TRBV7-2 and TRBJ2-7; D could derive from TRBD1 or TRBD2 (5 bases each). The material sequenced was memory CD4+ T cells from PBMCs. Subset: CD45RA-negative fraction. The clonotype was recovered from a man aged 18 to 29 in good health. Some clones in this sample may be carry-over from other donors' samples. The CDR3 loop is CASQGAFGGEQYF. In DNA form, the CDR3 reads TGTGCCAGCCAGGGTGCCTTTGGGGGCGAGCAGTACTTC.